The following is a T cell receptor beta chain sequence with its context. PCR amplification relied on 60 Vbeta primers (plus 13 Jbeta primers). Assay: immunoSEQ multiplex PCR; the TCRdb copy retains only in-frame clones and omits some. The sample has 130,000 or so clones; 70% to 80% are singletons. This record belongs to a study of cytomegalovirus exposure and HLA in healthy donors. The junction had 5 bases not matched to a gene; V was cut back by 3 bases and J by 1 base. This CDR3 has 16 amino acids. Germline CDR1 is SGHTA and CDR2 is FQGTGA. This TCR derives from a woman aged 45-59 years in good health and CMV-seropositive. The sequenced sample consisted of PBMCs. The chain uses TRBV7-3 and TRBJ2-1, with 8 nucleotides matching TRBD2. The CDR3 DNA is TGTGCCAGCAGCTTGAGCGGGGGAAGGTCCTACAATGAGCAGTTCTTC. It is translated as CASSLSGGRSYNEQFF.